This T cell receptor (beta chain) was documented in a study of blood T cell repertoires in COVID-19. TCRdb's table, derived via immunoSEQ multiplex PCR, lists solely in-frame clones and lacks some. The sample holds some 300,000 clones, 75% to 90% seen once. Enrolment of Seattle patients took place during active infection, and they were followed longitudinally. The CDR3 consists of 13 residues. Germline loops: CDR1 MNHEY, CDR2 SVGAGI. V dropped 2 bases and J dropped 7; count of bases not matched to a gene: 4. The sequenced sample was peripheral blood. The J gene is TRBJ1-2, the V gene TRBV6-5; 7 bases line up with TRBD1. The receptor comes from a woman in her seventies with COVID-19, enrolled during active disease. The CDR3 reads CASSYRGRGGYTF. CDR3 bases: TGTGCCAGCAGTTACAGGGGGCGAGGTGGCTACACCTTC.